The 18 T cell receptor beta chains in this list originate from one sample, sequenced in a study of T cell clonality in common variable immunodeficiency. Study-wide findings and caveats: Common variable immunodeficiency TCR beta sequences reportedly had fewer deletions and N-nucleotide insertions.

Their specific antigens are unknown. Measured with immunoSEQ multiplex PCR; TCRdb has only the in-frame clones, and not every one. This record lists fewer than 40,000 clones, none seen once only, and the top ten clones contain 6% to 8%. Sequences were obtained from peripheral blood mononuclear cells. These receptors originate from a human donor with common variable immunodeficiency.

This clone showed up just a few times. The read ends 3 residues shy of where the CDR3 ends; the end is completed using the germline J gene. The genes are TRBV7-3 and TRBJ1-1; D is possibly TRBD1 (5 bases). Germline CDR1 is SGHTA and CDR2 is FQGTGA. This CDR3 region has 13 residues. V lost 4 bases and J lost 4, with 10 bases in between. Partial CDR3 DNA: TGTGCCAGCAGCTCAGGGCTTCCCACTGAA. It specifies CASSSGLPTE. From start to end, the CDR3 is CASSSGLPTEAFF.

This clone was found a few times. The read terminates 3 residues before the CDR3 end, so the remaining end is supplied by the germline J gene. The chain employs TRBV7-3 and TRBJ2-7; D is possibly TRBD2 (5 bases). Between the trimmed V and J ends, which lost 2 bases and 5 bases, there was a span of 10 bases. This CDR3 spans 13 amino acids. CDR1 and CDR2 (germline): SGHTA, FQGTGA. CDR3 region: CASSLDTGNEQYF. The covered CDR3 bases are TGTGCCAGCAGCTTAGATACGGGGAACGAG.

Turning to this clone: Read sequence stops 3 residues before the CDR3 end, and the germline J gene provides the missing end. The chain has TRBV6-2 or TRBV6-3 and TRBJ1-4; TRBD1 matches 8 bases. The CDR3 loop spans 17 amino acids. The ends lost 5 bases at V and 0 bases at J; junction bases unmatched: 8. Germline CDR1 and CDR2: MNHEY and SVGEGT. The CDR3 spells CASSRLDREATNEKLFF. The DNA read from the CDR3 is TGTGCCAGCAGTCGCCTGGACAGGGAGGCAACTAATGAAAAA.

As for this clone: The sequenced fragment ends 3 residues before the CDR3 boundary, so the rest is inferred from the germline J gene. The genes are TRBV7-8 and TRBJ1-2; D ambiguous. The germline V and J ends were trimmed by 0 bases and 2 bases, with 7 bases remaining between them. The CDR3 spans 14 residues. Germline CDR1 is SGHVS and CDR2 is FQNEAQ. This CDR3 reads CASSLAPSNYGYTF. CDR3 bases read: TGTGCCAGCAGCTTAGCTCCGAGCAACTATGGC.

The sample holds many counts of this clone. The missing CDR3 end, 3 residues past where the read stops, is filled in from the germline J gene. The chain combines TRBV2 with TRBJ2-7; D is possibly TRBD2 (7 bases). Germline lookup yields CDR1 SNHLY and CDR2 FYNNEI. The V and J ends lost 5 bases and 1 base respectively, with 15 bases between them. The CDR3 runs to 15 residues. CDR3 DNA, as far as it was read: TGTGCCAGCAGTCGGGGGGCAGGGGTGTCCTACGAG. This sequence encodes CASSRGAGVSYE. The full CDR3 protein is CASSRGAGVSYEQYF.

Ten or more counts support this clone. The read ends 3 residues early relative to the CDR3; the germline J gene fills the gap. The rearrangement joins TRBV7-2 to TRBJ2-1; TRBD1 is a possible D gene (5 bases). The germline CDR1 and CDR2 sequences are SGHTA and FQGNSA. The CDR3 has 16 amino acids. Trimming left V 0 bases short and J 9 bases short, with 18 bases between. The CDR3 here is CASSLAVGTHRTEQFF. Partial CDR3 DNA: TGTGCCAGCAGCTTAGCGGTGGGCACGCACAGGACTGAG.

This clone was observed a few times. With the read ending 3 residues before the CDR3 end, the germline J gene is used to fill in that end. The rearrangement uses TRBV7-3 and TRBJ1-2, with D maybe TRBD1 (5 bases). The length of the CDR3 is 14 residues. V was clipped by 4 bases and J by 4 bases, with 13 bases between them. The germline CDR1 and CDR2 sequences are SGHTA and FQGTGA. The DNA read from the CDR3 is TGTGCCAGCAGCTCACGGGGGACTTTCTATGGC. Translating it yields CASSSRGTFYG. The full CDR3 sequence reads CASSSRGTFYGYTF.

This clone was picked up a small number of times. The CDR3 is cut off 3 residues early in the read; its end comes from the germline J gene. The chain has TRBV19 and TRBJ2-7; D is possibly TRBD2 (5 bases). This CDR3 region has 15 residues. Trimming took 0 bases from V and 3 from J, leaving 12 bases between them. Germline-derived CDR1 and CDR2 are LNHDA and SQIVND (reference sequence). The CDR3 region is CASSIDHSGYYEQYF. CDR3 bases read: TGTGCCAGTAGTATAGACCACAGCGGATACTACGAG.

As to this clone: One junction end does not reproduce the germline sequence, and a read error may be involved. The read comes to an end 3 residues before the CDR3 does, leaving the germline J gene to fill in the end. The chain uses TRBV11-2 and TRBJ2-2; TRBD2 is a possible D gene (6 bases). The CDR3 loop spans 13 amino acids. Germline CDR1 is SGHAT and CDR2 is FQNNGV. CDR3 DNA, as far as it was read: TGTGCCAGCAGCTTAGGCCTTACCGGGGGG. Translation gives CASSLGLTGG. The full CDR3 protein is CASSLGLTGGLFF.

Notes on this clone: Read coverage stops 3 residues before the CDR3 terminus; the germline J gene supplies the remainder. The chain combines TRBV18 with TRBJ2-5, with D perhaps matching TRBD1 (5 bases). The CDR3 is 13 residues long. Germline-derived CDR1 and CDR2 are KGHSH and LQKENI. Trimming removed 4 bases from V and 0 bases from J, with 6 bases in between. The DNA read from the CDR3 is TGTGCCAGCTCACGACAGTACCAAGAGACC. Translating it yields CASSRQYQET. The CDR3 in its entirety is CASSRQYQETQYF.

This clone was seen at least ten times. The read ends 3 residues before the CDR3 terminus; that terminus is restored from the germline J gene. The chain is built from TRBV6-2 or TRBV6-3 and TRBJ1-5, with a weak D call TRBD1 (5 bases). Germline V gives CDR1 MNHEY, CDR2 SVGEGT. This CDR3 comprises 15 residues. With 2 bases removed from V and 7 bases from J, the gap between germline ends came to 15 bases. This CDR3 reads CASSYGSREGQPQHF. The CDR3 bases that were read are TGTGCCAGCAGTTACGGTAGCAGGGAAGGGCAGCCC.

This clone was detected a few times. The read is 3 residues too short to cover the CDR3 end, so that end is filled in from the germline J gene. The chain uses TRBV5-1 and TRBJ2-7, with a tentative D call TRBD1 (6 bases). Germline assignment: CDR1 SGHRS and CDR2 YFSETQ. CDR3 size: 13 residues. The V end was cut by 3 bases, the J end by 2 bases, with 9 bases between. The CDR3 bases that were read are TGCGCCAGCAGCTACGAGGGGGCCTACGAG. This translates into CASSYEGAYE. The full CDR3 sequence reads CASSYEGAYEQYF.

This clone was detected a few times. The read ends 3 residues shy of where the CDR3 ends; the end is completed using the germline J gene. This chain links TRBV20-1 with TRBJ1-1; no clear D. Per germline, CDR1 DFQATT and CDR2 SNEGSKA (reference sequence). V dropped 2 bases and J dropped 6 bases, with 7 bases sitting between them. This CDR3 is 11 amino acids long. This chain's CDR3 is CSARFGAEAFF. CDR3 DNA (partial): TGCAGTGCTAGATTCGGGGCTGAA.

At least ten counts were recorded for this clone. The read falls 3 residues short of the CDR3 end, and the missing part is taken from the germline J gene. The rearrangement uses TRBV29-1 and TRBJ1-2, with TRBD1 as a possible D gene (5 bases). The germline V gene encodes CDR1 SQVTM and CDR2 ANQGSEA. There are 14 residues in the CDR3. CDR3 loop: CSASSRGFLGGYTF. The sequenced part of the CDR3 DNA is TGCAGCGCCAGTTCGCGGGGGTTTTTAGGGGGC.

This clone was counted at least ten times. The read is 3 residues too short to cover the CDR3 end, so that end is filled in from the germline J gene. The J gene is TRBJ2-5, the V gene TRBV6-2 or TRBV6-3; 9 nucleotides agree with TRBD2. The germline V gene encodes CDR1 MNHEY and CDR2 SVGEGT. The CDR3 is 15 residues long. The V gene end was trimmed by 4 bases and the J gene end by 4 bases; junction bases not matched to a gene: 7. The chain's CDR3 is CASSFSSGIRETQYF. The sequenced part of the CDR3 DNA is TGTGCCAGCAGTTTCTCTAGCGGGATTCGAGAGACC.

This clone was seen many times. The observed sequence ends 3 residues before the CDR3 terminus, with the missing tail filled in from the germline J gene. The rearrangement joins TRBV19 to TRBJ1-1; D may be TRBD1 (5 bases). Germline loops: CDR1 LNHDA, CDR2 SQIVND (reference sequence). The V and J ends lost 0 bases and 5 bases respectively, with 10 bases between them. This CDR3 is 14 amino acids long. Incomplete CDR3 DNA: TGTGCCAGTAGTATAGATGCAGGGCTTACTGAA. Translated: CASSIDAGLTE. The full-length CDR3 reads as CASSIDAGLTEAFF. The full variable domain, in which reference TRBV19 and TRBJ1-1 provide the parts outside the CDR3, is DGGITQSPKYLFRKEGQNVTLSCEQNLNHDAMYWYRQDPGQGLRLIYYSQIVNDFQKGDIAEGYSVSREKKESFPLTVTSAQKNPTAFYLCASSIDAGLTEAFFGQGTRLTVV.

This clone was seen more than once but under ten times. A far bigger clonotype differs at one base, so this is likely a read error. The CDR3 end is not reached by the read, which stops 3 residues before it; the germline J gene fills it in. J is TRBJ2-3 and V is TRBV7-6; D uncertain. V was pared by 5 bases and J by 0 bases, with 3 bases between. Germline-derived CDR1 and CDR2 are SGHVS and FNYEAQ. The CDR3 is made up of 12 amino acids. The part of the CDR3 DNA that was read is TGTGCCAGCAGCCCGAGCACAGATACG. Amino acid sequence: CASSPSTDT. The full CDR3 protein is CASSPSTDTQYF. The full variable domain, rest sourced from reference TRBV7-6 and TRBJ2-3, is GAGVSQSPRYKVTKRGQDVALRCDPISGHVSLYWYRQALGQGPEFLTYFNYEAQQDKSGLPNDRFSAERPEGSISTLTIQRTEQRDSAMYRCASSPSTDTQYFGPGTRLTVL.

This clone was seen more than once but under ten times. CDR3 protein: CASSPRTSGSETQYF. Partial CDR3 DNA: TGTGCCAGCAGCCCTCGGACTAGCGGGAGTGAGACC. This rearrangement joins TRBV7-9 to TRBJ2-5; 13 nucleotides match TRBD2. Read sequence stops 3 residues before the CDR3 end, and the germline J gene provides the missing end. The CDR3 sequence is 15 residues long. The germline gives CDR1 SEHNR, CDR2 FQNEAQ (reference sequence). The junction had 5 bases not matched to a gene; V was cut back by 5 bases and J by 5 bases.